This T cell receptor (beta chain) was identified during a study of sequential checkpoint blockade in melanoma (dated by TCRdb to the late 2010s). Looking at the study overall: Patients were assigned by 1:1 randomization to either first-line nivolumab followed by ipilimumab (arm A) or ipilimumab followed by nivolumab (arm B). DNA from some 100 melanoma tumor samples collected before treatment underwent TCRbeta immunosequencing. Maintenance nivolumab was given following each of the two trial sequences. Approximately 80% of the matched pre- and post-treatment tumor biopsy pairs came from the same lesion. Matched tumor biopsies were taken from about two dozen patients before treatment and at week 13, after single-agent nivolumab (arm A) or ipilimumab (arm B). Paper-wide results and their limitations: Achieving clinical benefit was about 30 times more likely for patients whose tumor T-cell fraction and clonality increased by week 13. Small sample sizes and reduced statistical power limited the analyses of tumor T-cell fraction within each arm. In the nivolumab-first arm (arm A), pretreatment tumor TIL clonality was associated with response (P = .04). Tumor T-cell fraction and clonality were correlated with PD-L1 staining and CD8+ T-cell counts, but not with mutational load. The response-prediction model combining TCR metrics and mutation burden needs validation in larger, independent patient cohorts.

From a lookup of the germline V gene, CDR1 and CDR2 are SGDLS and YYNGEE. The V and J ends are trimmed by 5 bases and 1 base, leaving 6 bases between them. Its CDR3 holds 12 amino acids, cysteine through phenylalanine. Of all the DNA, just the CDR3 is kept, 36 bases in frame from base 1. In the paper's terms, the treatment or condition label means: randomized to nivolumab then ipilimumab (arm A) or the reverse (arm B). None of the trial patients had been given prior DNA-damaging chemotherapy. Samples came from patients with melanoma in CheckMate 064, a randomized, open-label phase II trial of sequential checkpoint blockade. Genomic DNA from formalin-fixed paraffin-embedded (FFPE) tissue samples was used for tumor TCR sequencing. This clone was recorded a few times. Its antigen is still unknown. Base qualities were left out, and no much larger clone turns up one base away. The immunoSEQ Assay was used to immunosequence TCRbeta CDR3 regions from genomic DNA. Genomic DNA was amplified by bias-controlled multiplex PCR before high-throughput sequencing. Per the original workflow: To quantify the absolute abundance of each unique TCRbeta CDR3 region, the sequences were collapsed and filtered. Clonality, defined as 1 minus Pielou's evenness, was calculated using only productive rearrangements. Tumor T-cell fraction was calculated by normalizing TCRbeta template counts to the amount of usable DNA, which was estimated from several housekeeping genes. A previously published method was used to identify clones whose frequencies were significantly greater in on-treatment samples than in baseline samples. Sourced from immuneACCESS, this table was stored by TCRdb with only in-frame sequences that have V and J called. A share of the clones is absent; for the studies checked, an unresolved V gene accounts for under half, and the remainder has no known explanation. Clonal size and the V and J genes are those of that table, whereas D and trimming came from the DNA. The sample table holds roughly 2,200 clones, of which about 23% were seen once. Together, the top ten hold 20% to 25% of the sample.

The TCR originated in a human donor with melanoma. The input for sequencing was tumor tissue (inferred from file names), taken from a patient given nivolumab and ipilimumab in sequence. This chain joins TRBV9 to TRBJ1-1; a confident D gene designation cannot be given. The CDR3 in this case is CASSPRNTEAFF. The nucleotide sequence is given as TGTGCCAGCAGTCCCCGGAACACTGAAGCTTTCTTT.